The rows below give T cell receptor beta chains drawn from one sample of a study of identifying expanded T cells in peripheral blood. TCRdb keeps only in-frame clones here, not all; method: immunoSEQ multiplex PCR. The data hold 70,000 or so clones, with 90% observed a single time. The sample was blood. All receptors derive from a person aged 18 to 75 in good health. CDR3s include the opening cysteine and the closing phenylalanine or tryptophan. Fields, in order: J gene, V gene, clone size, D gene, CDR3 DNA, CDR3 protein. D genes are given only for firm matches. Clone size is given for some rows only: seen once, a few or many times, or a class if the clone is expanded.

TRBJ1-2	TRBV5-6	NA	NA	TGTGCCAGCAGTCAAGGCGGTGGGGGACGGCGGGGCTACACCTTC	CASSQGGGGRRGYTF
TRBJ2-1	TRBV29-1	NA	NA	TGCAGTGGGCGGGTTGGCAATGAGCAGTTCTTC	CSGRVGNEQFF
TRBJ1-2	TRBV9	NA	TRBD1	TGTGCCAGCAGCCCTGGAGGGACAGTTTCCTATGGCTACACCTTC	CASSPGGTVSYGYTF
TRBJ2-6	TRBV6-4	NA	TRBD1	TGTGCCAGCAAGAGGGGGCCTGGGGCCAACGTCCTGACTTTC	CASKRGPGANVLTF
TRBJ2-7	TRBV11-2	NA	NA	TGTGCCAGCAGCCCAGGGTTTTCCGAGCAGTACTTC	CASSPGFSEQYF
TRBJ2-5	TRBV5-6	NA	NA	TGTGCCAGCAGCTTGGCCTTACTAGCACAACAAGAGACCCAGTACTTC	CASSLALLAQQETQYF
TRBJ1-1	TRBV5-1	NA	NA	TGCGCCAGCAGCATTCATACAGGACCGAACACTGAAGCTTTCTTT	CASSIHTGPNTEAFF
TRBJ1-4	TRBV6-1	NA	TRBD1	TGTGCCATCCAGAGAAACAGGGGAAGTAATGAAAAACTGTTTTTT	CAIQRNRGSNEKLFF
TRBJ1-5	TRBV5-6	NA	NA	TGTGCCAGCAGCTCACTCAGGGCCCCCCAGCCCCAGCATTTT	CASSSLRAPQPQHF
TRBJ1-2	TRBV27	NA	NA	TGTGCCAGCAGGCCCGGACTACAATATGGCTACACCTTC	CASRPGLQYGYTF
TRBJ2-2	TRBV18	NA	NA	TGTGCCAGCTCACCATCGCTTACCGGGGAGCTGTTTTTT	CASSPSLTGELFF
TRBJ2-5	TRBV5-4	NA	NA	TGTGCCAGCAGCTCGATGGAGGGGTCCGCTAGGGAGACCCAGTACTTC	CASSSMEGSARETQYF
TRBJ2-5	TRBV7-2	NA	NA	TGTGCCAGCACCCATCCGGGAAATAGGGAGACCCAGTACTTC	CASTHPGNRETQYF
TRBJ2-6	TRBV9	once	NA	TGTGCCAGCCGGGGAGTGGGCTCTGGGGCCAACGTCCTGACTTTC	CASRGVGSGANVLTF
TRBJ1-2	TRBV4-3	NA	NA	TGCGCCAGCAGCCAAACCGGGATAGGGGGGCTCTATGGCTACACCTTC	CASSQTGIGGLYGYTF
TRBJ1-1	TRBV20-1	NA	NA	TGCAGTGCTAGAGATCGGGAAGAAGCTTTCTTT	CSARDREEAFF
TRBJ2-7	TRBV6-5	NA	NA	TGTGCCAGCAGTTACTCCGGGCTAGAGCAGTACTTC	CASSYSGLEQYF
TRBJ2-7	TRBV10-3	NA	TRBD2	TGTGCCAGCAGTTACTGGGGGGGACGGACCTACGAGCAGTACTTC	CASSYWGGRTYEQYF
TRBJ1-1	TRBV18	NA	TRBD1	TGTGCCAGCTCACCACAGGGACAGGGGGAAGCTTTCTTT	CASSPQGQGEAFF
TRBJ1-2	TRBV15	NA	NA	TGTGCCACCAGCAGAGAATTCGGGAATGGCTACACCTTC	CATSREFGNGYTF
TRBJ2-2	TRBV7-3	NA	NA	TGTGCCAGCAGCCCTGTGGGACCCGGGGAGCTGTTTTTT	CASSPVGPGELFF
TRBJ1-2	TRBV14	NA	NA	TGTGCCAGCAGCCAAGAGCTCGGCTTCTATGGCTACACCTTC	CASSQELGFYGYTF
TRBJ2-7	TRBV30	NA	NA	TGTGCCTGGATGGGGGTAGGTCCCGAGCAGTACTTC	CAWMGVGPEQYF
TRBJ2-1	TRBV15	NA	TRBD2	TGTGCCACCAGAATGCCGGGACTAGCGGGAGCCTACAATGAGCAGTTCTTC	CATRMPGLAGAYNEQFF
TRBJ2-5	TRBV11-2	NA	NA	TGTGCCAGCAGCTCCCGGACCGAGGCGGGGGAGACCCAGTACTTC	CASSSRTEAGETQYF
TRBJ1-2	TRBV10-1	NA	NA	TGCGCCAGCAGTCAGAGGCCCCAGGTCTGCATATATGGCTACACCTTC	CASSQRPQVCIYGYTF
TRBJ1-1	TRBV6-5	NA	NA	TGTGCCAGCAGTTATTCAGGGGTGAACACTGAAGCTTTCTTT	CASSYSGVNTEAFF
TRBJ2-1	TRBV28	few	NA	TGTGCCAGCGGACGGGGCGTCAATGAGCAGTTCTTC	CASGRGVNEQFF
TRBJ2-1	TRBV14	NA	TRBD1	TGTGCCAGCAGCCAAGAGGCGGGACAGGGTAAGTTCTTC	CASSQEAGQGKFF
TRBJ1-5	TRBV19	NA	NA	TGTGCCTCCCTCGCGAGCCGGGGGGGCAATCAGCCCCAGCATTTT	CASLASRGGNQPQHF
TRBJ1-3	TRBV2	NA	NA	TGTGCCAGCATGCAGGCCTTAGGAGGAAACACCATATATTTT	CASMQALGGNTIYF
TRBJ2-5	TRBV13	NA	NA	TGTGCCAGCCGTCGGCGACAGTTGTACGACGAGACCCAGTACTTC	CASRRRQLYDETQYF
TRBJ1-2	TRBV28	NA	NA	TGTGCCAGCAGGGGTGGAGGGGAGGGATATGGCTACACCTTC	CASRGGGEGYGYTF
TRBJ2-2	TRBV2	NA	NA	TGTGCCAGCAGTGATTTTGGGGGGACCACCGGGGAGCTGTTTTTT	CASSDFGGTTGELFF
TRBJ1-6	TRBV7-8	once	TRBD1	TGTGCCAGCAGCCCCTCCCGGGACAGGGGTGTAGGATCACCCCTCCACTTT	CASSPSRDRGVGSPLHF
TRBJ1-4	TRBV15	NA	TRBD1	TGTGCCACCAGGAAACAGGGGTCTAATGAAAAACTGTTTTTT	CATRKQGSNEKLFF
TRBJ2-7	TRBV4-1	NA	TRBD2	TGCGCCAGCAGCCAAGAAGTAGCGGGGGCCTACGAGCAGTACTTC	CASSQEVAGAYEQYF
TRBJ2-3	TRBV6-5	NA	NA	TGTGCCAGCAGTTACGGCGGGGGCTTCACAGATACGCAGTATTTT	CASSYGGGFTDTQYF
TRBJ2-5	TRBV29-1	once	NA	TGCAGCGTAGAAGGGGGGGAGGAGACCCAGTACTTC	CSVEGGEETQYF
TRBJ1-2	TRBV6-4	NA	NA	TGTGCCAGCAGTGAATCGACGTGGGGGGTTCGCTATGGCTACACCTTC	CASSESTWGVRYGYTF
TRBJ2-3	TRBV4-3	NA	NA	TGCGCCAGCAGCCAAGATGAAAGGGCAGGGGATACGCAGTATTTT	CASSQDERAGDTQYF
TRBJ2-1	TRBV27	NA	TRBD2	TGTGCCAGCAGTTCATCACTAGCGGGAGTTCTGAATGAGCAGTTCTTC	CASSSSLAGVLNEQFF
TRBJ2-3	TRBV11-3	NA	NA	TGTGCCAGCAGCTTCCGCGGCACAGATACGCAGTATTTT	CASSFRGTDTQYF
TRBJ2-2	TRBV7-2	once	NA	TGTGCCAGCCGAGAACAGGGGAACACCGGGGAGCTGTTTTTT	CASREQGNTGELFF
TRBJ2-7	TRBV27	NA	TRBD1	TGTGCCAGCAGTTGGGGACAGGTAGGAACCTACGAGCAGTACTTC	CASSWGQVGTYEQYF
TRBJ1-4	TRBV29-1	NA	NA	TGCAGCGTTGAAGAGCTCGCAACTAATGAAAAACTGTTTTTT	CSVEELATNEKLFF
TRBJ1-5	TRBV2	NA	NA	TGTGCCAGCAGTGAATGGGTCCCGGGAAGGGGTCAGCCCCAGCATTTT	CASSEWVPGRGQPQHF
TRBJ2-7	TRBV4-2	NA	NA	TGTGCCAGCAGCCAAGACGACAGGAGCTCCTACGAGCAGTACTTC	CASSQDDRSSYEQYF
TRBJ2-2	TRBV18	once	NA	TGTGCCAGCTCACCGGTGACAGAGAACACCGGGGAGCTGTTTTTT	CASSPVTENTGELFF
TRBJ2-5	TRBV7-3	NA	NA	TGTGCCAGCAGCCGCGGCCGGTCGGCGGGCCAAGAGACCCAGTACTTC	CASSRGRSAGQETQYF
TRBJ1-2	TRBV4-3	NA	NA	TGCGCCAGCAGCCAAGTACTCACAGACAGTTTCTATGGCTACACCTTC	CASSQVLTDSFYGYTF
TRBJ2-5	TRBV2	few	NA	TGTGCCAGCAGTGAATTACGCAAGGAGACCCAGTACTTC	CASSELRKETQYF